This TCR beta chain is from a study of blood T cell repertoires in COVID-19. Study context: Both acute and convalescent COVID-19 samples were obtained from the United States, Italy and Spain.

Trimming at V came to 5 bases and at J to 6 bases, leaving 16 bases not matched to a gene. The germline V gene encodes CDR1 MDHEN and CDR2 SYDVKM. The CDR3 runs 18 residues. Methods used by the authors: Counts of nucleated cells, estimated from reference gene primer amplification, were obtained. Sequencing used immunoSEQ multiplex PCR; TCRdb keeps in-frame clones, though not all of them. V and J calls and clone size come straight from that table; D and trimming were deduced from the DNA. This sample has about 94,000 clones, with 80% found just once. This sequence originates from a human donor in a cohort sampled during active COVID-19. The sequencing input was peripheral blood. The genes are TRBV28 and TRBJ2-1; TRBD2 matches 10 bases. DNA of the CDR3: TGTGCCAGCAGTCTACGGTCCGTAGCGGGAGGCTACCCCAATGAGCAGTTCTTC. This codes for CASSLRSVAGGYPNEQFF.